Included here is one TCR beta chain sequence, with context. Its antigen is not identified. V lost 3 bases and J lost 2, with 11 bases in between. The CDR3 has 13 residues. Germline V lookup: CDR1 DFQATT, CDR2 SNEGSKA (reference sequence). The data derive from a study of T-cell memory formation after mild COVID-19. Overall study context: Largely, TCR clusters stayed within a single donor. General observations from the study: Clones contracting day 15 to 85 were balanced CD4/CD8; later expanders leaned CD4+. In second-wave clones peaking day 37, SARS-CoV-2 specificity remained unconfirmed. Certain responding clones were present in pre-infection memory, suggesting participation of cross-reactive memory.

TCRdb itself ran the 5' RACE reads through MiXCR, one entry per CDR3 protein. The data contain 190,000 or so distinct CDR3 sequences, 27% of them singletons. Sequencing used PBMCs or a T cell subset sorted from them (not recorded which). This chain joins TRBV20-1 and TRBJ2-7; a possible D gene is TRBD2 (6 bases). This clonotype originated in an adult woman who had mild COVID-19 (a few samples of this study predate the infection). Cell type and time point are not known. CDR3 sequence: CSASTSLPYEQYF. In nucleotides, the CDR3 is TGCAGTGCTAGTACTAGCCTCCCCTACGAGCAGTACTTC.